This T cell receptor (beta chain) appears in the sequencing data of a study of OX40 agonist ivuxolimab in advanced cancers. The study's findings and limits: Undetermined was the antigen specificity of the expanded peripheral T cells.

Comments on this clone: Its specificity is unknown.

The CDR3 has 14 residues. Trimming took off 0 bases at V and 4 bases at J, with 7 bases between the two ends. Germline V gene lookup returns CDR1 MGHRA and CDR2 YSYEKL. Clones were read by immunoSEQ multiplex PCR, and TCRdb kept only the in-frame ones, dropping some. The sample shows approximately 97,000 clones, 86% of them seen only once. The chain is built from TRBV4-1 and TRBJ1-3, with D unresolved. The origin of this receptor is an adult with an advanced solid tumor such as melanoma, head and neck, liver or kidney cancer. Material: CD4+ or CD8+ T cells sorted from blood, obtained in a trial of the OX40 agonist ivuxolimab. The CDR3 sequence: CASSQEPPGNTIYF. The CDR3 DNA is TGCGCCAGCAGCCAAGAACCTCCCGGAAACACCATATATTTT.